The text below deals with one T cell receptor beta chain. What it recognizes is unknown. Trimming stripped 4 bases from V and 2 bases from J, with 12 bases between. Per the germline V gene, CDR1 is SEHNR and CDR2 is FQNEAQ (reference sequence). This CDR3 is built from 14 residues. This sample is drawn from a study of blood T cells in healthy people across ages. Study observations and caveats: Comparison with aged donors showed that long-lived donors had more naive CD4+ cells and higher diversity. Total diversity from one million sequenced T cells was likely underestimated.

Primers used in a second PCR of roughly 6 to 11 cycles were a sample-barcoded 5' primer and a J-beta primer mix. Each CDR3 protein is one row after TCRdb ran MiXCR on the 5' RACE reads. Of hundreds of thousands of distinct CDR3 sequences listed, approximately 49% are singletons. Material for sequencing was blood. The chain couples TRBV7-9 to TRBJ2-7; perhaps TRBD2 as D (5 bases). The TCR sequence derives from a man aged 30-40 years in good health. The CDR3 spells CASSSGNRPYEQYF. In DNA, the CDR3 is TGTGCCAGCAGCTCCGGGAACAGACCCTACGAGCAGTACTTC.